This T cell receptor beta chain was captured by sequencing in a study of brain T cells in children with intractable seizures. Whole-study results and caveats: HCMV serostatus was not known, and viral specificity came from CDR3 similarity only. Pre-surgery blood may have been undersampled, hiding some clones. Among the top 50 brain clones were public and private clonotypes.

Only cases whose brain tissue showed the highest T cell transcript signatures were sequenced. Before surgery, patients took at least one anti-epileptic drug. Sequencing used immunoSEQ multiplex PCR; TCRdb keeps in-frame clones, though not all of them. The sample lists some 2,500 clones, 65% to 85% seen once, with roughly 9.8% in the top ten. As to this clone: As yet, its antigen is unknown.

Sequenced here: resected brain tissue, sampled at surgery. This clonotype was sampled from a boy under three years old with hemimegalencephaly and intractable seizures.

Here the CDR3 reads CASRVLSGSTYEQYF. CDR3 nucleotides: TGTGCCAGCAGGGTCTTAAGCGGGTCGACCTACGAGCAGTACTTC. This chain uses TRBV21-1 with TRBJ2-7; the table's D call TRBD2 went unverified against the DNA. TRBV21-1 has pseudogene status. The CDR3 spans 15 residues.